This TCR beta chain was found in a study of blood T cell repertoires in COVID-19. Across the whole study: The analysed material was cDNA or gDNA that came from T cells, B-cell-depleted T cells, or PBMCs.

CDR3 length: 17 amino acids. The germline CDR1 and CDR2 sequences are SGHRS and YFSETQ. V dropped 4 bases and J dropped 8; count of bases not matched to a gene: 13. Sequenced by immunoSEQ multiplex PCR; TCRdb stores in-frame clones only, minus some. Among about 400,000 clones listed, 87% were seen once. This TCR derives from a man in his forties in a cohort exposed to, infected with or recovered from COVID-19 (not recorded which). V gene TRBV5-1 combines with J gene TRBJ2-1; 12 nucleotides line up with TRBD2. Source material: PBMCs or T cells enriched from blood (not recorded which). CDR3 region: CASSPARLAGVTDEQFF. The CDR3, as DNA: TGCGCCAGCAGCCCGGCACGACTAGCGGGAGTTACGGATGAGCAGTTCTTC.